This passage covers 23 T cell receptor beta chains from one sample sequenced in a study of CD8+ T cells in alopecia areata (dated 2018 in TCRdb). Library prep was done by the immunoSEQ multiplex PCR assay. RNA was extracted from all samples and reverse transcribed into cDNA as template for TCR sequencing. TCRdb stores this immuneACCESS table with in-frame sequences only. Part of the clones is absent; in the studies checked, under half of the shortfall reflects unresolved V genes, and no reason is known for the rest. Counted in this sample were approximately 210,000 clones; less than 65% of them appeared once. Of the sample, over 1% is held by the ten largest clones. The time point label, as the study defines it: about 25 weeks on oral tofacitinib. The treatment or condition label of this sample denotes: oral pan-JAK inhibitor, 5-10 mg twice daily. Sequencing was performed on CD4+ T cells sorted from blood, taken at week 24, from a patient treated with tofacitinib. These receptor sequences come from a human donor with alopecia areata.

The V call is TRBV29-1, the J call TRBJ1-1, with D possibly matching TRBD1 (6 bases). Germline CDR1 and CDR2: SQVTM and ANQGSEA. Deletions cut 4 bases from V and 2 bases from J, with 11 bases between. This CDR3 is built from 13 residues. CDR3 loop: CSVAGRGNTEAFF. The CDR3 bases are TGCAGCGTTGCAGGCAGGGGAAACACTGAAGCTTTCTTT.

J is TRBJ1-2 and V is TRBV4-1; TRBD1 is a possible D gene (5 bases). Germline CDR1 reads MGHRA; CDR2 reads YSYEKL. The V gene lost 1 base and the J gene lost 13 bases, with 16 bases spanning the gap. The CDR3 length is 13 residues. CDR3 amino acids: CASSQAGQGDLTF. DNA for the CDR3: TGCGCCAGCAGCCAAGCCGGGCAGGGTGATCTCACCTTC.

This clone was observed a handful of times. The chain has TRBV5-1 and TRBJ1-2, with D unclear. This CDR3 region has 15 residues. CDR1 is SGHRS, CDR2 YFSETQ, per germline. The germline V and J ends were trimmed by 5 bases and 1 base, with 15 bases remaining between them. The DNA for the CDR3 is TGCGCCAGCAGACCAACCAGCCGAGATAACTATGGCTACACCTTC. Translation gives CASRPTSRDNYGYTF.

The chain is built from TRBV6-5 and TRBJ1-2; D might be TRBD1 (5 bases). V dropped 6 bases and J dropped 4 bases, with 9 bases sitting between them. The CDR3 covers 12 residues. In germline, CDR1 is MNHEY, CDR2 SVGAGI. CDR3 residues: CASSDSIYGYTF. CDR3 bases: TGTGCCAGCAGCGACAGCATCTATGGCTACACCTTC.

This clone came up a few times. V and J are TRBV18 and TRBJ1-1; D possibly corresponds to TRBD1 (6 bases). CDR3 length: 15 amino acids. The germline CDR1 and CDR2 sequences are KGHSH and LQKENI. Trimming cost V 3 bases and J 0 bases, with 11 bases left between them. The CDR3 loop is CASSPNTGLNTEAFF. DNA for the CDR3: TGTGCCAGCTCACCCAATACAGGGCTGAACACTGAAGCTTTCTTT.

This sequence joins TRBV11-3 and TRBJ2-7, with 9 bases aligning to TRBD1. This CDR3 is built from 17 residues. Germline values: CDR1 SGHNT, CDR2 YENEEA. V shed 5 bases, J shed 2 bases, and the junction held 13 bases outside the gene matches. The CDR3 bases are TGTGCCAGCAGCCATGGAGGCGGGACAGGGTTTACCTACGAGCAGTACTTC. Amino acid sequence: CASSHGGGTGFTYEQYF.

The chain carries TRBV30 and TRBJ2-5; D might be TRBD1 (6 bases). CDR3 size: 13 residues. Deletions cut 0 bases from V and 1 base from J, with 6 bases between. Germline V gene data show CDR1 as GTSNPN and CDR2 as SVGIG (reference sequence). The CDR3 is CAWSVGAQETQYF. The CDR3, as DNA: TGTGCCTGGAGTGTGGGGGCCCAAGAGACCCAGTACTTC.

This chain links TRBV13 with TRBJ2-7; TRBD1 agrees at 10 bases. Germline-derived CDR1 and CDR2 are PRHDT and FYEKMQ (reference sequence). V lost 4 bases and J lost 7; bases outside the gene matches: 7. The CDR3 length is 14 residues. The CDR3 coding sequence is TGTGCCAGCAGCTCAGGGACAGGGGTAGGAGAGCAGTACTTC. Amino acid sequence: CASSSGTGVGEQYF.

This chain joins TRBV14 and TRBJ1-6; D gene ambiguous. Germline CDR1 is SGHDN and CDR2 is FVKESK. Trimming stripped 3 bases from V and 0 bases from J, with 3 bases between. The CDR3 spans 14 residues. The DNA of the CDR3 is TGTGCCAGCAGCCAGAGCTCCTATAATTCACCCCTCCACTTT. Translating it yields CASSQSSYNSPLHF. Looking up the rest from reference TRBV14 and TRBJ1-6 gives the full variable domain: EAGVTQFPSHSVIEKGQTVTLRCDPISGHDNLYWYRRVMGKEIKFLLHFVKESKQDESGMPNNRFLAERTGGTYSTLKVQPAELEDSGVYFCASSQSSYNSPLHFGNGTRLTVT.

The CDR3 loop reads CASSLGGEETQYF. CDR3 DNA sequence: TGTGCCAGCAGTCTTGGTGGGGAAGAGACCCAGTACTTC. The chain combines TRBV25-1 with TRBJ2-5; D call uncertain. With 5 bases removed from V and 3 bases from J, the gap between germline ends came to 10 bases. Germline V CDR1 and CDR2: MGHDK, SYGVNS. The CDR3 consists of 13 residues.

The V call is TRBV7-3, the J call TRBJ2-3; TRBD1 agrees at 8 bases. Germline V CDR1 and CDR2: SGHTA, FQGTGA. CDR3 length: 15 amino acids. The junction had 4 bases not matched to a gene; V was cut back by 5 bases and J by 0 bases. DNA for the CDR3: TGTGCCAGCAGCCCAACAGGGGGGAGCACAGATACGCAGTATTTT. Residues: CASSPTGGSTDTQYF.

The rearrangement joins TRBV30 to TRBJ2-1; 9 bases agree with TRBD1. V shed 2 bases and J 9 bases; nucleotides not matched to a gene: 17. This CDR3 spans 17 amino acids. The germline CDR1 and CDR2 sequences are GTSNPN and SVGIG (reference sequence). CDR3 amino acids: CAWSPLQGQGKEGEQFF. As DNA, the CDR3 is TGTGCCTGGAGTCCCCTCCAAGGACAGGGGAAGGAGGGTGAGCAGTTCTTC.

Worth noting for this clone: The same CDR3 also results from other DNA sequences found in this sample. The chain uses TRBV5-6 and TRBJ2-3, with unresolved D. Trimming removed 3 bases from V and 2 bases from J, with 1 base in between. Germline assignment: CDR1 SGHDT and CDR2 YYEEEE. This CDR3 is 11 amino acids long. The DNA for the CDR3 is TGTGCCAGCAGCTCCACAGATACGCAGTATTTT. This gives the protein CASSSTDTQYF.

This clone turned up a few times. The chain joins TRBV27 to TRBJ2-3; 10 nucleotides agree with TRBD1. The CDR3 loop spans 16 amino acids. Trimming cost V 2 bases and J 6 bases; bases outside gene matches: 8. Germline V gives CDR1 MNHEY, CDR2 SMNVEV (reference sequence). DNA of the CDR3: TGTGCCAGCAGTTTAGGGACAGGGGTGGCCAGGGATACGCAGTATTTT. As protein: CASSLGTGVARDTQYF.

This clone was counted ten times or more. The chain couples TRBV7-3 to TRBJ2-5; the D call may be TRBD1 or TRBD2 (5 bases each). Trimming shortened V by 0 bases and J by 9 bases, and 17 bases separated the two germline ends. Germline lookup yields CDR1 SGHTA and CDR2 FQGTGA. The length of the CDR3 is 15 residues. The CDR3 region has the DNA TGTGCCAGCAGCTTAACTGGGGGACCTTCATCGTCCCAGTACTTC. Translation gives CASSLTGGPSSSQYF.

This sequence joins TRBV5-1 and TRBJ1-1; no clear D gene. CDR3 size: 15 residues. Deletions cut 2 bases from V and 6 bases from J, with 17 bases between. The germline gives CDR1 SGHRS, CDR2 YFSETQ. The CDR3 here is CASSFDGPVGSEAFF. The CDR3 nucleotides read TGCGCCAGCAGCTTCGACGGTCCGGTGGGCTCTGAAGCTTTCTTT.

The chain has TRBV29-1 and TRBJ2-3; the D is unclear. V was trimmed by 7 bases and J by 2 bases, leaving 7 bases between them. CDR3 length: 11 residues. In germline, CDR1 is SQVTM, CDR2 ANQGSEA. For the CDR3, the DNA is TGCAGCGGGAGACTCACAGATACGCAGTATTTT. Its translation is CSGRLTDTQYF.

Only one count was recorded for this clone. The chain combines TRBV29-1 with TRBJ1-5; 9 bases fit TRBD1. This CDR3 comprises 14 residues. V was clipped by 4 bases and J by 0 bases; unmatched bases: 1. Germline V gene data show CDR1 as SQVTM and CDR2 as ANQGSEA. CDR3 residues: CSVGTGVSNQPQHF. The CDR3 DNA is TGCAGCGTTGGGACAGGGGTTAGCAATCAGCCCCAGCATTTT. Full variable domain (rest looked up from reference TRBV29-1 and TRBJ1-5): SAVISQKPSRDICQRGTSLTIQCQVDSQVTMMFWYRQQPGQSLTLIATANQGSEATYESGFVIDKFPISRPNLTFSTLTVSNMSPEDSSIYLCSVGTGVSNQPQHFGDGTRLSIL.

This clone was seen just once. This chain connects TRBV5-1 to TRBJ1-5; no definite D call. Germline V gene lookup returns CDR1 SGHRS and CDR2 YFSETQ. Trimming removed 0 bases from V and 3 bases from J, with 10 bases in between. The CDR3 runs to 15 residues. The CDR3 region has the DNA TGCGCCAGCAGCTTGGACAGCTACTCCAATCAGCCCCAGCATTTT. It codes for CASSLDSYSNQPQHF. Using reference TRBV5-1 and TRBJ1-5 for the parts outside the CDR3, the full variable domain is KAGVTQTPRYLIKTRGQQVTLSCSPISGHRSVSWYQQTPGQGLQFLFEYFSETQRNKGNFPGRFSGRQFSNSRSEMNVSTLELGDSALYLCASSLDSYSNQPQHFGDGTRLSIL.

The genes are TRBV4-2 and TRBJ2-3; 7 nucleotides match TRBD2. Germline V lookup: CDR1 LGHNA, CDR2 YNFKEQ. The length of the CDR3 is 17 residues. Trimming at V came to 0 bases and at J to 5 bases, leaving 11 bases not matched to a gene. This chain's CDR3 is CASSQDVASGLGDTQYF. The CDR3 bases are TGTGCCAGCAGCCAAGATGTGGCTAGCGGACTAGGAGATACGCAGTATTTT.

The rearrangement joins TRBV18 to TRBJ1-1; D not certain. CDR1 and CDR2 from the germline V gene are KGHSH and LQKENI. V was shortened by 5 bases and J by 2 bases, with 9 bases between the two germline ends. The CDR3 is 13 residues long. CDR3 sequence (DNA): TGTGCCAGCTCAAAAGAAGCCAACACTGAAGCTTTCTTT. This codes for CASSKEANTEAFF. Based on the CDR3 plus reference TRBV18 and TRBJ1-1, the full variable domain is NAGVMQNPRHLVRRRGQEARLRCSPMKGHSHVYWYRQLPEEGLKFMVYLQKENIIDESGMPKERFSAEFPKEGPSILRIQQVVRGDSAAYFCASSKEANTEAFFGQGTRLTVV.

This clone was observed a handful of times. This rearrangement joins TRBV14 to TRBJ2-3, with 8 positions matching TRBD1. CDR1 SGHDN and CDR2 FVKESK come from the germline V gene. There are 15 residues in the CDR3. Trimming removed 4 bases from V and 3 bases from J; junction bases left unmatched: 6. Here the CDR3 DNA reads TGTGCCAGCAGCCCAGCCGACAGGGGAACAGATACGCAGTATTTT. It translates to CASSPADRGTDTQYF.

This clone was seen only a few times. The rearrangement joins TRBV5-1 to TRBJ2-4; D possibly corresponds to TRBD2 (5 bases). CDR1 is SGHRS, CDR2 YFSETQ, per germline. The CDR3 is made up of 12 amino acids. Trimming left V 2 bases short and J 8 bases short, with 8 bases between. CDR3 amino acids: CASSLAGDIQYF. In nucleotides, the CDR3 is TGCGCCAGCAGCTTAGCCGGGGACATTCAGTACTTC.